The T cell receptor beta chain under discussion was sequenced for a study of blood T cell repertoires in COVID-19. At the level of the study: Nucleic acid was either cDNA or gDNA, and it came from T cells, B-cell-depleted T cells, or PBMCs.

Produced via immunoSEQ multiplex PCR; TCRdb's table is partial and in-frame only. Of around 260,000 clones listed, over 80% were seen once; the top ten hold around 9.6%. CDR3 length: 14 residues. V lost 5 bases to trimming and J lost 5 bases, with 17 bases between them. From germline, CDR1 is SGHNT and CDR2 YYREEE (reference sequence). This chain links TRBV5-4 with TRBJ2-7, with a tentative D call TRBD1 (6 bases). Sequenced sample: peripheral blood. The source is a woman in her seventies with COVID-19, enrolled during active disease. The CDR3 region is CASRLQGARHEQYF. As DNA, the CDR3 is TGTGCCAGCAGGCTACAGGGCGCGAGGCACGAGCAGTACTTC.